This T cell receptor beta chain was identified in a study of persistence of HIV-infected CD4 T cells (dated by TCRdb to the early 2020s). As for the study more broadly: CMV- and HIV-1 Gag-responding CD4+ T cells were isolated from ART-treated individuals so that antigen-driven clonal expansion of HIV-1-infected cells could be examined. The median time the participants had spent on suppressive ART was more than 7 years. Apart from a couple of participants who underwent leukapheresis at a single time point, peripheral blood samples of up to about 180 mL were collected from participants at multiple time points. For the TCR cluster analysis across participants, 8 participants were included for CMV and six or seven participants for Gag. The clonality of all cells in each sorted population was measured by TCRbeta sequencing, and the clonality of infected cells was measured by proviral sequencing.

Trimming leaves V shorter by 4 bases and J shorter by 4 bases, with the junction holding 11 bases beyond the gene matches. CDR1 and CDR2 (SGHRS, YFSETQ) derive from the germline V gene. The CDR3 numbers 16 residues from cysteine through phenylalanine. The DNA shown is the 48-base CDR3, in frame from base 1. Of note for this clone: The antigen it recognizes is unknown. Base-call qualities are not available, and no considerably larger clone is one nucleotide away.

The study at large found these results: Antigen-responding cells were enriched for degenerate expanded CDR3beta sequences, which suggests convergent selection of CD4+ responses to CMV and Gag. Significantly lower TCRbeta richness was observed in CMV- and Gag-responding cells than in anti-CD3/anti-CD28-responding cells, and higher oligoclonality was observed in CMV-responding cells than in CD3/CD28-stimulated and Gag-responding cells. Only a small number of individuals took part in the study, and the range of antigens tested was limited. Within the same sorted populations, how oligoclonal the TCRs were correlated with how oligoclonal the proviruses were. Restriction of bulk TCR analyses to the rare CMV-responding cells that actually carried HIV-1 proviruses was not possible.

The immunoSEQ hsTCRB assay version 4, run in survey mode, was used to sequence TCRbeta repertoires from genomic DNA. For TCRbeta sequencing, genomic DNA was diluted to roughly 10 ng/uL, with up to about 1 ug used per sample. The study's own analysis went as follows. TCRbeta data were analyzed in ImmunoSeq Analyzer 3.0, with diversity computed on productive nucleotide rearrangements. Using the Immunarch R package, the improved Chao index served to estimate lower-bound TCR diversity and the Gini coefficient served to estimate clonality. Nucleotide rearrangements that differed but encoded the same CDR3beta amino acid sequence were counted as separate clonotypes. TCRbeta sequences significantly enriched in antigen-responding cells relative to anti-CD3/anti-CD28-activated cells were identified by differential abundance analysis. GLIPH2 clustered TCRs by predicted peptide-MHC specificity, both within individual participants and across merged participant data sets. This is the immuneACCESS table as TCRdb keeps it, with only in-frame sequences that have V and J called. A part of the clones is gone; compared with another copy, unresolved V genes explain less than half, and the rest is unexplained. V and J calls and clone size come straight from that table; D and trimming were deduced from the DNA. Recorded for this sample are over 25,000 clones; approximately 78% of them occurred a single time. The top ten clonotypes cover 4% to 5% of the sample.

The sample's treatment or condition label, decoded: suppressive antiretroviral therapy. Cells were stimulated with lysates of CMV-infected fibroblasts at roughly 10 ug/mL. Memory populations depleted of antigen-responding cells were obtained by sorting nonresponding CD40L-negative CD69-negative CD45RO-high memory CD4+ T cells. Participants were HIV-1-infected adults who started suppressive ART during chronic infection. Participants had undetectable plasma HIV-1 RNA below 50 copies/mL for at least 4 years. To be included, a participant needed positive CMV serology and a CD4+ T cell count above 400 cells/uL. Before stimulation, PBMCs were isolated using density centrifugation and depleted of CD8+ T cells. For 15 to 20 hours, CD8-depleted PBMCs were stimulated with anti-CD28/CD49d costimulation, a CD40-blocking antibody, and enfuvirtide, which was added to prevent new infections. Sorting was done on either a Beckman Coulter MoFlo Legacy or an XDP sorter, and propidium iodide was used to exclude dead cells. The QIAamp DNA Mini Kit was used for genomic DNA extraction from samples above one million cells, and the Quick-DNA Microprep Kit was used otherwise.

Sample: CD4+ T cells sorted from PBMCs after approximately 19-hour stimulation, taken from a patient who received antiretroviral therapy. Read against the paper, the sample's cell subset or site label means: CD40L-CD69- CD45RO-high memory CD4 T cells not responding to CMV lysate. The sequence was obtained from an adult man with HIV who was CMV-seropositive. The receptor chain draws on TRBV5-1 and TRBJ2-1; 7 of the junction bases match TRBD2. The DNA reads as follows: TGCGCCAGCAGCCAGGAGGCTAGCGGAGATTACAATGAGCAGTTCTTC. It encodes CASSQEASGDYNEQFF.